This TCR beta chain comes out of a study of molecular identifiers for immune sequencing clone quantification. Previously described methods and listed TCR primers were employed for the bulk TCR libraries. From the PCR reads, TCRdb called clonotypes with MiXCR, one entry per CDR3 protein. Among over 600,000 distinct CDR3 sequences, just under 20% were seen once, and the ten largest hold 0.85%. This clonotype was recorded a few times. This CDR3 has 16 amino acids. Germline assignment: CDR1 DFQATT and CDR2 SNEGSKA (reference sequence). With V trimmed by 4 bases and J by 5 bases, 12 bases remained unmatched.

Sample: naive CD8+ T cells from blood, with Jurkat cell RNA spiked in. Subset here: FACS-sorted CD8+CD4-CCR7+CD45RA+ naive T cells. The chain carries TRBV20-1 and TRBJ2-7; 12 nucleotides agree with TRBD2. The source of this sequence is a human donor in good health. Some libraries in this study had Jurkat cell RNA spiked in. The CDR3 DNA follows: TGCAGTGCTACCCTAGCGGGAGGGCTCCTACGGAACGAGCAGTACTTC. It encodes CSATLAGGLLRNEQYF.